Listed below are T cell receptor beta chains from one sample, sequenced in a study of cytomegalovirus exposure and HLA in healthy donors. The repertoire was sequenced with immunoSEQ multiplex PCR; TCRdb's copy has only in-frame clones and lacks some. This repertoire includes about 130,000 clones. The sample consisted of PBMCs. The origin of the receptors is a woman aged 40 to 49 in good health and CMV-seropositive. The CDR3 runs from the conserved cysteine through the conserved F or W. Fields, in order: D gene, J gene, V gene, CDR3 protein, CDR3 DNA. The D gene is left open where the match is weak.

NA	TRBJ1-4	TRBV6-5	CASSYRPRGHEKLFF	TGTGCCAGCAGTTACCGACCAAGAGGCCATGAAAAACTGTTTTTT
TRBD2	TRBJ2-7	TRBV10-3	CATLLAEDYEQYF	TGTGCCACCCTACTAGCGGAAGACTACGAGCAGTACTTC
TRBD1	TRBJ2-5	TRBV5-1	CASSIAGGAEETQYF	TGCGCCAGCAGCATTGCAGGGGGCGCGGAGGAGACCCAGTACTTC
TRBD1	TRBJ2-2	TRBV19	CASSIRTGPTGELFF	TGTGCCAGTAGTATCCGGACAGGGCCCACCGGGGAGCTGTTTTTT
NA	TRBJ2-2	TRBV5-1	CASSSQRTNTGELFF	TGCGCCAGCTCTTCTCAGCGTACGAACACCGGGGAGCTGTTTTTT
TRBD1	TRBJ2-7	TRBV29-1	CSVTTGGVLVGEQYF	TGCAGCGTTACGACAGGGGGCGTTTTAGTCGGCGAGCAGTACTTC
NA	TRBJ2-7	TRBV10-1	CASTRRDVDYEQYF	TGCGCCAGCACCCGGAGAGACGTCGACTACGAGCAGTACTTC
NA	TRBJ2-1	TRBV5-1	CASSSEFNEQFF	TGCGCCAGCAGCTCGGAGTTTAATGAGCAGTTCTTC
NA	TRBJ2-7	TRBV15	CATSSGGTSYEQYF	TGTGCCACCAGCAGCGGAGGGACCTCCTACGAGCAGTACTTC
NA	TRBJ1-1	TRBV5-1	CASSLSPSGTEAFF	TGCGCCAGCAGCTTGTCTCCCTCGGGCACTGAAGCTTTCTTT
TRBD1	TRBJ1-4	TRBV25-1	CASSDFGQANEKLFF	TGTGCCAGCAGTGATTTCGGACAGGCTAATGAAAAACTGTTTTTT
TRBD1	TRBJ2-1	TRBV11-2	CASSLDRAGGHFYNEQFF	TGTGCCAGCAGCTTAGATCGTGCAGGGGGCCATTTCTACAATGAGCAGTTCTTC
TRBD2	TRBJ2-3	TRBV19	CASTAGTSGLLADTQYF	TGTGCCAGTACCGCCGGGACTAGCGGGCTCCTTGCAGATACGCAGTATTTT
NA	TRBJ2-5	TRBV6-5	CASSRQPFGTQYF	TGTGCCAGCAGTAGACAGCCTTTCGGGACCCAGTACTTC
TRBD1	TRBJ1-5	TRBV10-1	CASSWIRDRNQPQHF	TGCGCCAGCAGTTGGATCCGGGACAGAAATCAGCCCCAGCATTTT
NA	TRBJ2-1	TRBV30	CAYGSIVHNEQFF	TGTGCCTACGGGAGCATCGTACACAATGAGCAGTTCTTC
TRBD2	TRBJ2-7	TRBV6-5	CASSYSGLAVYEQYF	TGTGCCAGCAGTTACTCTGGCCTAGCGGTCTACGAGCAGTACTTC
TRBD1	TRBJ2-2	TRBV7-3	CASSRGTGMRTGELFF	TGTGCCAGCAGCCGTGGGACAGGGATGCGGACCGGGGAGCTGTTTTTT
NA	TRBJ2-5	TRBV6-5	CASRISGLAGETQYF	TGTGCCAGCAGAATAAGTGGACTGGCGGGAGAGACCCAGTACTTC
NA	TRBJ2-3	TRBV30	CAWSPAATDTQYF	TGTGCCTGGAGTCCCGCGGCAACAGATACGCAGTATTTT
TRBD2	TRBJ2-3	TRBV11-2	CASSFTLAPEADTQYF	TGTGCCAGCAGCTTCACACTAGCGCCCGAGGCAGATACGCAGTATTTT
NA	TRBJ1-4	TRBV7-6	CASSPSVGPEKLFF	TGTGCCAGCAGCCCGTCCGTGGGCCCCGAAAAACTGTTTTTT
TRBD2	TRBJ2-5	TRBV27	CASSFHSGSPGGETQYF	TGTGCCAGCAGTTTTCATAGCGGGAGCCCCGGGGGAGAGACCCAGTACTTC
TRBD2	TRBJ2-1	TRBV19	CASSIDLLLAGALDEQFF	TGTGCCAGTAGTATAGATCTCCTCCTAGCGGGAGCCTTGGATGAGCAGTTCTTC
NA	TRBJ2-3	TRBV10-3	CAITQGGADTQYF	TGTGCCATCACCCAGGGGGGCGCAGATACGCAGTATTTT
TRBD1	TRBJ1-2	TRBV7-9	CASSWDRGQHNGYTF	TGTGCCAGCAGCTGGGACAGGGGCCAACATAATGGCTACACCTTC
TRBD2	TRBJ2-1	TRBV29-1	CSASGRGNEQFF	TGCAGCGCTAGCGGGAGAGGGAATGAGCAGTTCTTC
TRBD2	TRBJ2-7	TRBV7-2	CASSLRLAGAYEQYF	TGTGCCAGCAGCCTCCGACTAGCGGGGGCCTACGAGCAGTACTTC
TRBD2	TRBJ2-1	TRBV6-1	CASSESNRGLAGGYEQFF	TGTGCCAGCAGTGAATCGAACCGAGGACTAGCGGGAGGATATGAGCAGTTCTTC
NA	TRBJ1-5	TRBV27	CASSLFVPGPGGSNQPQHF	TGTGCCAGCAGTTTATTTGTTCCGGGCCCAGGCGGGAGTAATCAGCCCCAGCATTTT
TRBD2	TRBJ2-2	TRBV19	CAAKREFPPGELFF	TGTGCCGCCAAGCGGGAGTTCCCTCCCGGGGAGCTGTTTTTT
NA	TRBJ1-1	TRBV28	CASRRDTGNTEAFF	TGTGCCAGCAGACGGGACACGGGGAACACTGAAGCTTTCTTT
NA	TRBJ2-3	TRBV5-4	CASSFDSTRYTDTQYF	TGTGCCAGCAGCTTCGACAGCACGCGATACACAGATACGCAGTATTTT
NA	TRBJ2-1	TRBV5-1	CASSWSGSGNEQFF	TGCGCCAGCAGCTGGTCAGGTAGCGGAAATGAGCAGTTCTTC
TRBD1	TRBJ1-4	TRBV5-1	CASSLGTGPGEKLFF	TGCGCCAGCAGCCTGGGGACAGGGCCGGGAGAAAAACTGTTTTTT
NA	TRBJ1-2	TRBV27	CASSLFRGHYGYTF	TGTGCCAGCAGTTTATTTCGAGGGCACTATGGCTACACCTTC
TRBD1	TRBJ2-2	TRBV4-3	CASSQEVQGAYTGELFF	TGCGCCAGCAGCCAAGAGGTTCAGGGGGCTTACACCGGGGAGCTGTTTTTT
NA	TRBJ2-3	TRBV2	CASCTLPTDTQYF	TGTGCCAGCTGCACCCTACCCACGGATACGCAGTATTTT
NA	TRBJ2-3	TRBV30	CAWSVQSGRTDTQYF	TGTGCCTGGAGTGTACAGTCGGGAAGGACAGATACGCAGTATTTT
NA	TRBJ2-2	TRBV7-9	CASSLGLGSTGELFF	TGTGCCAGCAGCTTAGGACTAGGATCCACCGGGGAGCTGTTTTTT
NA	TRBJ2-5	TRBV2	CSKRAQETQYF	TGTTCTAAGCGGGCACAAGAGACCCAGTACTTC
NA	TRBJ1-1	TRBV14	CASSHWADSMNTEAFF	TGTGCCAGCAGCCACTGGGCCGATTCGATGAACACTGAAGCTTTCTTT
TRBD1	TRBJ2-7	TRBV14	CASSQGQVLAGEQYF	TGTGCCAGCAGCCAGGGACAGGTTCTGGCTGGCGAGCAGTACTTC
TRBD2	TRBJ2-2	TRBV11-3	CASSLSGLAGTGELFF	TGTGCCAGCAGCTTAAGTGGACTAGCGGGCACCGGGGAGCTGTTTTTT
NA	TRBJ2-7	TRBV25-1	CASGTNYEQYF	TGTGCCAGTGGGACAAACTACGAGCAGTACTTC
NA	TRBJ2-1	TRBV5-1	CASSLALIRYNEQFF	TGCGCCAGCAGCTTGGCGCTAATTAGATACAATGAGCAGTTCTTC
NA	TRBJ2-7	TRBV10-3	CAISEGQYYEQYF	TGTGCCATCAGTGAGGGACAATACTACGAGCAGTACTTC
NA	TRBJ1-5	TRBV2	CASSRDFNQPQHF	TGTGCCAGCAGCCGGGACTTCAATCAGCCCCAGCATTTT
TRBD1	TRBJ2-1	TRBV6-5	CASSYSRGQGKGQFF	TGTGCCAGCAGTTACTCGAGAGGACAGGGAAAAGGGCAGTTCTTC
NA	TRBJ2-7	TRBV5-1	CASSRDFGEQYF	TGCGCCAGCAGCCGGGACTTTGGCGAGCAGTACTTC
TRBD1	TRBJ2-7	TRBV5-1	CASSLAPGQGAYEQYF	TGCGCCAGCAGCTTGGCCCCAGGACAGGGGGCCTACGAGCAGTACTTC
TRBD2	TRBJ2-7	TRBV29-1	CSVEWLAGGSHEQYF	TGCAGCGTTGAGTGGCTAGCGGGAGGAAGCCACGAGCAGTACTTC
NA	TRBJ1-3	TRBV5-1	CASSLEGEYTIYF	TGCGCCAGCAGCTTGGAAGGGGAATACACCATATATTTT
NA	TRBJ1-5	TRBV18	CASSRGGAYSNQPQHF	TGTGCCAGCTCACGCGGGGGGGCGTATAGCAATCAGCCCCAGCATTTT
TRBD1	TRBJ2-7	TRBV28	CASRTGTGVSYEQYF	TGTGCCAGCAGGACCGGGACAGGGGTCTCCTACGAGCAGTACTTC
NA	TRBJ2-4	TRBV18	CASSPQRTRPTQYF	TGTGCCAGCTCACCCCAAAGGACTCGACCCACTCAGTACTTC
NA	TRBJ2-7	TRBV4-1	CASSQALRFYEQYF	TGCGCCAGCAGCCAAGCTTTGAGGTTTTACGAGCAGTACTTC
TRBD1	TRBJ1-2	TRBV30	CAWLKGADGYTF	TGTGCCTGGCTCAAGGGGGCTGATGGCTACACCTTC
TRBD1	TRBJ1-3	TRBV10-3	CALRQGGSGNTIYF	TGTGCCTTGCGACAGGGAGGATCTGGAAACACCATATATTTT
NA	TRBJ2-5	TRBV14	CASSQGRQVFVNF	TGTGCCAGCAGCCAAGGGCGACAGGTGTTCGTTAACTTC